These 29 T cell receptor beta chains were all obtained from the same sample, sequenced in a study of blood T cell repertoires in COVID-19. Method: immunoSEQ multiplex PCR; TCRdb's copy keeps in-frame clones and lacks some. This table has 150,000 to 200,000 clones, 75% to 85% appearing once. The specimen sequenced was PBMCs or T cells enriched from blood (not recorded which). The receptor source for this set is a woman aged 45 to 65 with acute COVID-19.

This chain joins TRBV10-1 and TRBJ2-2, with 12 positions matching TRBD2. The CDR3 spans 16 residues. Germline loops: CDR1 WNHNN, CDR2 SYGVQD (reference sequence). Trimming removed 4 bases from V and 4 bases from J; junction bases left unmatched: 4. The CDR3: CASSALAGGITGELFF. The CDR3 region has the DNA TGCGCCAGCAGTGCACTAGCGGGGGGTATCACCGGGGAGCTGTTTTTT.

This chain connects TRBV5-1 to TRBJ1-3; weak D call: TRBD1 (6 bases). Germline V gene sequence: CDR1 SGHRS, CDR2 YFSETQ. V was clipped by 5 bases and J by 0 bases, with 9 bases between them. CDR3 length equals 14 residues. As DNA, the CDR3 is TGCGCCAGCAGGGACAGTACCTCTGGAAACACCATATATTTT. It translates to CASRDSTSGNTIYF.

The CDR3 bases are TGCGCCAGCAGCTTCCGTCCAACAGGGGAAAACACTGAAGCTTTCTTT. Translation gives CASSFRPTGENTEAFF. The V and J genes are TRBV5-1 and TRBJ1-1; 7 nucleotides agree with TRBD1. CDR1 and CDR2 (germline): SGHRS, YFSETQ. The length of the CDR3 is 16 residues. Trimming took 2 bases from V and 2 from J; bases not matched to a gene: 9.

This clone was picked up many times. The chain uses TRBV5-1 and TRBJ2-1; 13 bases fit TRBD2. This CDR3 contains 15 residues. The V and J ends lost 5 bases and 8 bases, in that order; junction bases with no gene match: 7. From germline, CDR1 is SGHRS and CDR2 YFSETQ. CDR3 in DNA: TGCGCCAGCAGTGAATCACTAGCGGGGGGGGATGAGCAGTTCTTC. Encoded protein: CASSESLAGGDEQFF.

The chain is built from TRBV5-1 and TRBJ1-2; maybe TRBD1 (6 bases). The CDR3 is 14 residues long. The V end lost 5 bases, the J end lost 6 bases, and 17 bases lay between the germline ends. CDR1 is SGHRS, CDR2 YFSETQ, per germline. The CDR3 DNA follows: TGCGCCAGCAGGAAACAGGGTATCGGCGATGGCTACACCTTC. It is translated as CASRKQGIGDGYTF.

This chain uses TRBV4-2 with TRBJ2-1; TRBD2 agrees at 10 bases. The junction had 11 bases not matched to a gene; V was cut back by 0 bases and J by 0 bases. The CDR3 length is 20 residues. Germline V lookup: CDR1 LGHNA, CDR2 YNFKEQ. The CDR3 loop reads CASSQDIATSGQSSYNEQFF. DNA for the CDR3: TGTGCCAGCAGCCAAGATATTGCGACTAGCGGGCAGAGCTCCTACAATGAGCAGTTCTTC.

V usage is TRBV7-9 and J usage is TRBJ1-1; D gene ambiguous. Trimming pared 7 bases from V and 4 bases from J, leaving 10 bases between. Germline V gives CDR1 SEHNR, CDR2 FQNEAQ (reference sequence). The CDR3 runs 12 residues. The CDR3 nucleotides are TGTGCCAGCACCCAGGAGGGCACTGAAGCTTTCTTT. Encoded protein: CASTQEGTEAFF.

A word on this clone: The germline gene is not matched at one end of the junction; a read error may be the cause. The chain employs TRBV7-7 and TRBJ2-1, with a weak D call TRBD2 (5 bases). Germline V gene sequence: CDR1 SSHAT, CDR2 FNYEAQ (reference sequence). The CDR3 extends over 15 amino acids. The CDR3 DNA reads TGTGCTAGCAGCCCGGACCGCAGCGGTTACAATGAGCAGTTCTTC. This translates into CASSPDRSGYNEQFF.

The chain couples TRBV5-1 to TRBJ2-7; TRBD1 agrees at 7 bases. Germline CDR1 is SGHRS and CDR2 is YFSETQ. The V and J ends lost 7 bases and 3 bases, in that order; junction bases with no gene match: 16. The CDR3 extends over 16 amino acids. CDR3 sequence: CASALGVGTEDYEQYV. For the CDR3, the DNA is TGCGCCAGCGCCTTGGGGGTAGGGACAGAAGACTACGAGCAGTACGTC.

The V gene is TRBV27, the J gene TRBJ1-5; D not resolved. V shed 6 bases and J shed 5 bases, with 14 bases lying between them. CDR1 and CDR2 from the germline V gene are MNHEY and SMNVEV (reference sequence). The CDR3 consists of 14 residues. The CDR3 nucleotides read TGTGCCAGCAGCGCGACTGGGTTCGATCAGCCCCAGCATTTT. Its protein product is CASSATGFDQPQHF.

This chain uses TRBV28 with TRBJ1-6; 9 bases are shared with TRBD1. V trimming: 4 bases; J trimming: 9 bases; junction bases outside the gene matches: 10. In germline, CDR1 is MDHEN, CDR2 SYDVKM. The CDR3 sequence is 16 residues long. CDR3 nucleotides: TGTGCCAGCAGTTCCCCCGGGACAGGGTTGGGTTCACCCCTCCACTTT. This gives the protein CASSSPGTGLGSPLHF.

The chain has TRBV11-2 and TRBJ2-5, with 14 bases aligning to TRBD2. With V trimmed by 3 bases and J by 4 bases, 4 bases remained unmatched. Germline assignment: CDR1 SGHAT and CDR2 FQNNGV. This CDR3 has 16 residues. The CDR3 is CASSLGLAGDRETQYF. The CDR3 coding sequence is TGTGCCAGCAGCTTGGGACTAGCGGGGGATCGAGAGACCCAGTACTTC.

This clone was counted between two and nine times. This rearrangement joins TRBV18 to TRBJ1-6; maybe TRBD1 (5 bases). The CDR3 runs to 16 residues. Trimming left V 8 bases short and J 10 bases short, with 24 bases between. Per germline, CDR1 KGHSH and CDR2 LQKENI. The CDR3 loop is CASNEQEGRSGSPLHF. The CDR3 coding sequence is TGTGCCAGCAACGAGCAAGAGGGGCGTAGCGGATCACCCCTCCACTTT.

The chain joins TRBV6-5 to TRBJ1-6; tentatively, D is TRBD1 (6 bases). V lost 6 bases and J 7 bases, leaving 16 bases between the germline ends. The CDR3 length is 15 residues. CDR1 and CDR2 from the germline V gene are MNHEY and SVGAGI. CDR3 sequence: CASRRETQGNSPLHF. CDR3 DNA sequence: TGTGCCAGCAGACGCGAGACGCAGGGGAATTCACCCCTCCACTTT.

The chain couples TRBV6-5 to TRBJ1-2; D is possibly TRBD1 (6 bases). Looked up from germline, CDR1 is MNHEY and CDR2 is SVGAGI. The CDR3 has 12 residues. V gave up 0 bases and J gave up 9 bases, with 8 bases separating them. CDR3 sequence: CASSYSDSSYTF. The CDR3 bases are TGTGCCAGCAGTTACTCGGACAGCAGCTACACCTTC.

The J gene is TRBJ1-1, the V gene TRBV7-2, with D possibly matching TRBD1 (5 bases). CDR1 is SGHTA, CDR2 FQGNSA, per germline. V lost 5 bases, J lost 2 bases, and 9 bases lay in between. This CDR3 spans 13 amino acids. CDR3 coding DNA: TGTGCCAGCAGCATGACAGTTAACACTGAAGCTTTCTTT. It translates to CASSMTVNTEAFF.

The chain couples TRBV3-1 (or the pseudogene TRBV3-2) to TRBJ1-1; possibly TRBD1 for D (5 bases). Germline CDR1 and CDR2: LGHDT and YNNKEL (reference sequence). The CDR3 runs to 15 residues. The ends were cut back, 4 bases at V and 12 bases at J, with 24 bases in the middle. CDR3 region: CASSRGEVAGGKTFF. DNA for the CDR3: TGTGCCAGCAGCCGAGGGGAGGTTGCGGGGGGGAAAACTTTCTTT.

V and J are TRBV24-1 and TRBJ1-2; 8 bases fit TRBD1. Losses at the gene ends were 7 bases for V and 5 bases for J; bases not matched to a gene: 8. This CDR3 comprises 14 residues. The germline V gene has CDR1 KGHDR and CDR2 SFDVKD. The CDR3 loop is CATSDRGGNYGYTF. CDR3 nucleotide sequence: TGTGCCACCAGCGACAGGGGCGGTAATTATGGCTACACCTTC.

The CDR3 DNA reads as TGTGCCAGCAGCGGTCAGTCGTTCTCTGAAGCTTTCTTT. Amino acid sequence: CASSGQSFSEAFF. The chain is built from TRBV7-2 and TRBJ1-1; D ambiguous. With 5 bases removed from V and 6 bases from J, the gap between germline ends came to 13 bases. CDR1 is SGHTA, CDR2 FQGNSA, per germline. This CDR3 contains 13 residues. The variable domain in full, with the rest retrieved from reference TRBV7-2 and TRBJ1-1, is GAGVSQSPSNKVTEKGKDVELRCDPISGHTALYWYRQSLGQGLEFLIYFQGNSAPDKSGLPSDRFSAERTGGSVSTLTIQRTQQEDSAVYLCASSGQSFSEAFFGQGTRLTVV.

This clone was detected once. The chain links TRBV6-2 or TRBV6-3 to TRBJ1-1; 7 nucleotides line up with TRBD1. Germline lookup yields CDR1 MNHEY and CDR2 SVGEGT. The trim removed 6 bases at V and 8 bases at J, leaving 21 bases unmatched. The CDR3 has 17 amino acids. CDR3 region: CASSLSGRGGLMLEAFF. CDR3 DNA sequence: TGTGCCAGCAGCCTATCGGGGAGAGGGGGCCTGATGCTGGAAGCTTTCTTT.

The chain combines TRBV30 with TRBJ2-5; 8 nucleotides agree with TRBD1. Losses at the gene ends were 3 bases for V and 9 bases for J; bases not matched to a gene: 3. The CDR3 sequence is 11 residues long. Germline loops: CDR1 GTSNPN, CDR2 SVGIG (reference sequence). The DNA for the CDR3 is TGTGCCTGGAGGGGGACAGGTCCCCAGTACTTC. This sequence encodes CAWRGTGPQYF.

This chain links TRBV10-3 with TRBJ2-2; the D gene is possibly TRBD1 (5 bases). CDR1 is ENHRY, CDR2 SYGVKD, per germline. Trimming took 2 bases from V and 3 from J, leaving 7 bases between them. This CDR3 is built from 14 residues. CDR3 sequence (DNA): TGTGCCATCAGTGAGGCGACAGACACCGGGGAGCTGTTTTTT. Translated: CAISEATDTGELFF.

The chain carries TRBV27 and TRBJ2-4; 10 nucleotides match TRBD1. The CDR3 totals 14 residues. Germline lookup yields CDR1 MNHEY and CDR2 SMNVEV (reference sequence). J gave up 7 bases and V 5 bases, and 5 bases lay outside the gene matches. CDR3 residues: CASSDRGPANIQYF. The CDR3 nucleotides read TGTGCCAGCAGTGACAGGGGGCCCGCGAACATTCAGTACTTC.

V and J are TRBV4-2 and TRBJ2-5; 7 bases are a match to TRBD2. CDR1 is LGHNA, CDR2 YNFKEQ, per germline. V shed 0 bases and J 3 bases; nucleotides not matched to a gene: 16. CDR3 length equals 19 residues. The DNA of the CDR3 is TGTGCCAGCAGCCAAGAACGATTCGAGGGAGGGCAGGTCAAAGAGACCCAGTACTTC. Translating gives CASSQERFEGGQVKETQYF.

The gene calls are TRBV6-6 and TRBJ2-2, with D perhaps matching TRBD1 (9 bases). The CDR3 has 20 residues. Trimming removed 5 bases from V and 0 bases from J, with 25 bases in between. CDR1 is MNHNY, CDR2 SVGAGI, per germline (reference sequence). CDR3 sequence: CASSLRDREELAANTGELFF. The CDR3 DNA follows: TGTGCCAGCAGTCTCCGGGACAGGGAGGAACTAGCGGCGAACACCGGGGAGCTGTTTTTT.

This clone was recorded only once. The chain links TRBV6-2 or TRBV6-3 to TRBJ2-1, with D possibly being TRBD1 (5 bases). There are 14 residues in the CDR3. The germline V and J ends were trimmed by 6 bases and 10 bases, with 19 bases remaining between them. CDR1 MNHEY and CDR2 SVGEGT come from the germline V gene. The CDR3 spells CASSPSTAAAEQFF. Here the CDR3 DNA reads TGTGCCAGCAGCCCCTCGACAGCTGCAGCCGAGCAGTTCTTC.

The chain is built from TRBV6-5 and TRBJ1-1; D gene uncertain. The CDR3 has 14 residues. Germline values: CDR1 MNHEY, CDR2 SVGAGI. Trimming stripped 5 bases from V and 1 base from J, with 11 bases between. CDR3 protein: CASSNRRGNTEAFF. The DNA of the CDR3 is TGTGCCAGCAGTAATCGTCGGGGGAACACTGAAGCTTTCTTT.

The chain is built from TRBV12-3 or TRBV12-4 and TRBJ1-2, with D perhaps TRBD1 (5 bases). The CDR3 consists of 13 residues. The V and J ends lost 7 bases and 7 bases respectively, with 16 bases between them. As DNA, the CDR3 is TGTGCCAGCACTAAAGACAGATTTGGTGGCTACACCTTC. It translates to CASTKDRFGGYTF.

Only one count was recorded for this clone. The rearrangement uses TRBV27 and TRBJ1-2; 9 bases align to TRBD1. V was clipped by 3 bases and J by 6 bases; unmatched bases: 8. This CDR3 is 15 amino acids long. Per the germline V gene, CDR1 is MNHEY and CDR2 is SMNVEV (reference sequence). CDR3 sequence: CASSFWGTGKDGYTF. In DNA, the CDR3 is TGTGCCAGCAGTTTCTGGGGGACAGGGAAGGATGGCTACACCTTC.